This T cell receptor (beta chain) was retrieved from a study of immune evolution from preneoplasia to lung adenocarcinoma. As concerns this clone: Antigen: not known.

TCRdb keeps only in-frame clones here, not all; method: immunoSEQ multiplex PCR. The sample consists of some 37,000 clones, 74% of them appearing once. Study results and caveats: Highest clonality occurred in KRAS-mutant, not EGFR-mutant or double wild-type, nodules.

The V end lost 0 bases, the J end lost 0 bases, and 7 bases lay between the germline ends. The CDR3 extends over 15 amino acids. Germline V gives CDR1 SGHNT, CDR2 YYREEE (reference sequence). Histologic diagnosis was independently verified by two lung pathologists. The clonotype originates from a person in their sixties with lung adenocarcinoma. Sequenced input: FFPE invasive lung adenocarcinoma tissue. The chain combines TRBV5-4 with TRBJ2-1; D gene ambiguous. The chain's CDR3 is CASSLDSSSYNEQFF. The CDR3 nucleotides read TGTGCCAGCAGCTTGGACTCAAGCTCCTACAATGAGCAGTTCTTC.